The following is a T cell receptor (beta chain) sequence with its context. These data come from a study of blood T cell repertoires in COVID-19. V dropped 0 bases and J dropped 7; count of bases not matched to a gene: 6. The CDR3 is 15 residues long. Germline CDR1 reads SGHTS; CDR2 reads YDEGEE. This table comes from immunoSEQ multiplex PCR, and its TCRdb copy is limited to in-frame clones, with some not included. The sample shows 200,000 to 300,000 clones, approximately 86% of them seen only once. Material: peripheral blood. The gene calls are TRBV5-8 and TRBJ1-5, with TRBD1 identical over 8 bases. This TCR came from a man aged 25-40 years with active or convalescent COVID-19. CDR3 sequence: CASSLGDRIGQPQHF. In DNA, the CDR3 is TGTGCCAGCAGCTTGGGGGACAGGATAGGGCAGCCCCAGCATTTT.